The source of this T cell receptor beta chain is a study of cytomegalovirus exposure and HLA in healthy donors. Study summary: HLA-typed donors were the source of about 85 million unique TCRs, which an early data release held.

The PCR made use of 60 Vbeta and 13 Jbeta primers. Only in-frame clones appear in the TCRdb table, and some are missing; sequencing was by immunoSEQ multiplex PCR. Counted here are around 110,000 clones, approximately 80% occurring once; the ten biggest clones make up about 1.6%. This clone has a single count. Its cognate antigen is unknown. Study-level points and caveats: Among the CMV-associated chains, a few were confirmed in vitro as specific for CMV antigens. In a later analysis, several top co-occurrence clusters appeared linked to parvovirus B19, influenza, CMV and Epstein-Barr virus.

The receptor was isolated from a man aged 50-60 years in good health and CMV-seronegative. The sequenced sample was PBMCs.

The CDR3 protein is CASSRTSGGGTDTQYF. The CDR3, as DNA: TGTGCCAGCAGCCGTACTAGCGGGGGGGGCACAGATACGCAGTATTTT. The chain recombines TRBV6-6 with TRBJ2-3; 13 nucleotides align to TRBD2. The ends lost 6 bases at V and 1 base at J; junction bases unmatched: 4. The CDR3 is 16 amino acids. The germline CDR1 and CDR2 sequences are MNHNY and SVGAGI (reference sequence).